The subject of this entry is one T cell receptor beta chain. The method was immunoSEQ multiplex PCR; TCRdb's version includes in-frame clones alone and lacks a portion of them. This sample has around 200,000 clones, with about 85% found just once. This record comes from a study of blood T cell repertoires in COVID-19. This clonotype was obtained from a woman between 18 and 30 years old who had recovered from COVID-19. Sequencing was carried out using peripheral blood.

The CDR3: CASSLTGGYSEAFF. The CDR3 DNA reads TGTGCCAGCAGCTTGACAGGGGGCTATTCTGAAGCTTTCTTT. The chain links TRBV7-2 to TRBJ1-1, with 10 positions matching TRBD1. With 3 bases clipped from V and 6 bases from J, the junction kept 4 bases outside the gene matches. From germline, CDR1 is SGHTA and CDR2 FQGNSA. The CDR3 covers 14 residues.